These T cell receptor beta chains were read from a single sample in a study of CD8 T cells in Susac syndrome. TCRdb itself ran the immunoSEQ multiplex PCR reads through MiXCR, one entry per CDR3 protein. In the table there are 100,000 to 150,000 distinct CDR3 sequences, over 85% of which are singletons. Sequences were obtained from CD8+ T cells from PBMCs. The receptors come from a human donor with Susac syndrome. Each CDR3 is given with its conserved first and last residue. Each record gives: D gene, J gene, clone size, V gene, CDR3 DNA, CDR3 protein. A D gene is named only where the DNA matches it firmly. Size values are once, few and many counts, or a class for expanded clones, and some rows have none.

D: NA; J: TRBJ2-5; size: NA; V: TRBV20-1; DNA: TGCAGTGCTAGAGATCCGGCAGTTCGAGAGACCCAGTACTTC; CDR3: CSARDPAVRETQYF
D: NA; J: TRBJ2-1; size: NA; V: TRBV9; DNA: TGTGCCAGCAGCGTAGGTGGGGCGCGGGACAATGAGCAGTTCTTC; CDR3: CASSVGGARDNEQFF
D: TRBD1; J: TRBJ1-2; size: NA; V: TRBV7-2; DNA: TGTGCCAGCAGCTGGGGGACAGGGATCTATGGCTACACCTTC; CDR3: CASSWGTGIYGYTF
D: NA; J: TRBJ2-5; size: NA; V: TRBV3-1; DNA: TGTGCCAGCAGCCCCGCGCTTGGGGACGAGACCCAGTACTTC; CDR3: CASSPALGDETQYF
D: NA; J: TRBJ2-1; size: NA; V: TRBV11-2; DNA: TGTGCCAGCAGCTTAGTCTCGGATGAGCAGTTCTTC; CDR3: CASSLVSDEQFF
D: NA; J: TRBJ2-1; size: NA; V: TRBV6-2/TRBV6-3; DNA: TGTGCCAGCAGTTACTCGACAGCAAGACCATCCTACAATGAGCAGTTCTTC; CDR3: CASSYSTARPSYNEQFF
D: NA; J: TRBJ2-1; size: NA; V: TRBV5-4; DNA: TGTGCCAGCAACCTCGAGAGGGGCTCCTACAATGAGCAGTTCTTC; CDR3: CASNLERGSYNEQFF
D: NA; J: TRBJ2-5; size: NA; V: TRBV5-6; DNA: TGTGCCAGCAGCTTGGCGGTCGAAGAGACCCAGTACTTC; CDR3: CASSLAVEETQYF
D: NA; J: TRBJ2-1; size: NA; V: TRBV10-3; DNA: TGTGCCACTCTGCGGGACCCTTCCTACAATGAGCAGTTCTTC; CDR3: CATLRDPSYNEQFF
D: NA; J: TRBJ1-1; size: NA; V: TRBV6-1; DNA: TGTGCCAGCAGTGGGGAAGGGGCTGAAGCTTTCTTT; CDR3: CASSGEGAEAFF
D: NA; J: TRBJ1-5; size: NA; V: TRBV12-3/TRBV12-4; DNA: TGTGCCAGCAGTTCAACACCGGGGGGACAGCCCCAGCATTTT; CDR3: CASSSTPGGQPQHF
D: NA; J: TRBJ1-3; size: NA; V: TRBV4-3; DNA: TGCGCCAGCAGCCAAGTGCAGGGAAACACCATATATTTT; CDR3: CASSQVQGNTIYF
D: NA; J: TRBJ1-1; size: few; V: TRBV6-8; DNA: TGTGCCAGCAGTTACCCCGACGAGGAAGCTTTCTTT; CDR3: CASSYPDEEAFF
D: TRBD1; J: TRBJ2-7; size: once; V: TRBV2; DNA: TGTGCCAGCAGCGCGACAGGGAACCCCTACGAGCAGTACTTC; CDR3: CASSATGNPYEQYF
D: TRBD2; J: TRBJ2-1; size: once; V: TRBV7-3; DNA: TGTGCCAGCAGCTTAATGCCCAGCGGGAGTTCCTACAATGAGCAGTTCTTC; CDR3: CASSLMPSGSSYNEQFF
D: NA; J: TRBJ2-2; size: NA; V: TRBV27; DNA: TGTGCCAGCAGTTTGGGAGTCGGTCGGAACACCGGGGAGCTGTTTTTT; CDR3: CASSLGVGRNTGELFF
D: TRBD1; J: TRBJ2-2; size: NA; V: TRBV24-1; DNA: TGTGCCACCAGCCAGGGGGACCCTCCGAACACCGGGGAGCTGTTTTTT; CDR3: CATSQGDPPNTGELFF
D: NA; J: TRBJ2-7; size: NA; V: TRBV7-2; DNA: TGTGCCAGCAGCCCCGCGGGGACCTACGAGCAGTACTTC; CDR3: CASSPAGTYEQYF
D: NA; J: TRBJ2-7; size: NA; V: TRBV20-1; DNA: TGCAGTGCTAGAGAGGGTAGCTCAATCTACGAGCAGTACTTC; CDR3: CSAREGSSIYEQYF
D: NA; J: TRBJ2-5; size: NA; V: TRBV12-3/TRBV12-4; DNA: TGTGCCAGCAGCCCGATCACAGGGCAAGAGACCCAGTACTTC; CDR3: CASSPITGQETQYF
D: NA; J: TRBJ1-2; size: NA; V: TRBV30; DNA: TGTGCCTGGACGTCAGACTTTGGCTACACCTTC; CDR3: CAWTSDFGYTF
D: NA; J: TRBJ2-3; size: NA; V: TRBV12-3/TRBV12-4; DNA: TGTGCCAGCGCCCCACCAGATACGCAGTATTTT; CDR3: CASAPPDTQYF
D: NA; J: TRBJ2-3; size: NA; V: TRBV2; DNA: TGTGCCAGCAGTGAAACTACAGATACGCAGTATTTT; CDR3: CASSETTDTQYF
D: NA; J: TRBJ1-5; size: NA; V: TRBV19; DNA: TGTGCCAGTAGTACGCGATTTACTGGGAACAATCAGCCCCAGCATTTT; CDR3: CASSTRFTGNNQPQHF
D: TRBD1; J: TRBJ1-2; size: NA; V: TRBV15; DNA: TGTGCCACCAGCACCTCGGACAGGGTGTACTATGGCTACACCTTC; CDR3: CATSTSDRVYYGYTF
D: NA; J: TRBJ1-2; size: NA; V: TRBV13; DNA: TGTGCCAGCAGCTTAGGCGGGAATAACTATGGCTACACCTTC; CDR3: CASSLGGNNYGYTF
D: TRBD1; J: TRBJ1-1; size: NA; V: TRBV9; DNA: TGTGCCAGCAGCGTAGGGACCTCAGGGGGCACTGAAGCTTTCTTT; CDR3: CASSVGTSGGTEAFF
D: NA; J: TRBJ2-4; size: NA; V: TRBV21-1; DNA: TGTGCCAGCAGCACGCGGGGGCCCGGGACTAGCGGGAGATTGGGCAACATTCAGTACTTC; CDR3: CASSTRGPGTSGRLGNIQYF
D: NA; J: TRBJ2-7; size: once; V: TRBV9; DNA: TGTGCCAGCAGCGTAGAGGATGGTTACGAGCAGTACTTC; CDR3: CASSVEDGYEQYF
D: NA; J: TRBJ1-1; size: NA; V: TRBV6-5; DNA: TGTGCCAGCAGTTGGGGGAGCAACTTTGAAGCTTTCTTT; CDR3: CASSWGSNFEAFF
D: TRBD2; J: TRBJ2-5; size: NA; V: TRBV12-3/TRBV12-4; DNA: TGTGCCAGCACCCCCCGGGGGGAAGAGACCCAGTACTTC; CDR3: CASTPRGEETQYF
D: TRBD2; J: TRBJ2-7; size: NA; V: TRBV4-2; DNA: TGTGCCAGCAGCCAAGGACTAGCGGGAGGTCCCTACGAGCAGTACTTC; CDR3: CASSQGLAGGPYEQYF
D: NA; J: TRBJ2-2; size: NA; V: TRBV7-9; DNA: TGTGCCATGGAGTCGGGCGGGCTAGAGACCGGGGAGCTGTTTTTT; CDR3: CAMESGGLETGELFF
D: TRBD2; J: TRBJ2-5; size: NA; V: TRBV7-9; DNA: TGTGCCAGCAGCCCCGGGACTAGGGGCCGCCAGTACTTC; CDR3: CASSPGTRGRQYF
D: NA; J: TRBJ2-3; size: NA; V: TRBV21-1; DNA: TGTGCCAGCAGCAAAGGATCTGGGACAGATACGCAGTATTTT; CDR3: CASSKGSGTDTQYF
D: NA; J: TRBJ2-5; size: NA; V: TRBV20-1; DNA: TGCAGTGCGGAGGATTACGGCAGGGTACAGACCCAGTACTTC; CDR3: CSAEDYGRVQTQYF
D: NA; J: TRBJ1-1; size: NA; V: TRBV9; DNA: TGTGCCAGCAGCGTAGGTGAAGGAAAATTTGAAGCTTTCTTT; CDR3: CASSVGEGKFEAFF
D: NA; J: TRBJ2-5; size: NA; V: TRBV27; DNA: TGTGCCAGCAGTCAAAACAGTCCCACTAAGACCCAGTACTTC; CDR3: CASSQNSPTKTQYF
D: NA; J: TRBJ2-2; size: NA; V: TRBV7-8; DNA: TGTGCCAGCAGCGTTGGACAGAGAAAGAACACCGGGGAGCTGTTTTTT; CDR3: CASSVGQRKNTGELFF
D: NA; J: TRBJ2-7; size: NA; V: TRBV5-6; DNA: TGTGCCAGCAGCTTGGCCGCCGAGTACGAGCAGTACTTC; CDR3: CASSLAAEYEQYF
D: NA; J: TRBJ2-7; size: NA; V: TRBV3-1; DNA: TGTGCCAGCAGCCAGAACCCGACAGTACTCCAACCCTACGAGCAGTACTTC; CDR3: CASSQNPTVLQPYEQYF